One and the same sample provided the 2 T cell receptor beta chains below, sequenced in a study of blood T cells in healthy people across ages. With a J-beta primer mix and a sample-barcoded 5' primer, a second PCR ran about 6 to 11 cycles. TCRdb re-derived calls from the 5' RACE reads in MiXCR, one entry per CDR3 protein. The sample carries 790,000 or so distinct CDR3 sequences, 46% recorded once. The sequenced sample consisted of blood. All receptors derive from an elderly man in good health.

Only a few counts were recorded for this clonotype. The chain has TRBV7-2 and TRBJ2-1, with 10 bases identical to TRBD2. The germline V gene encodes CDR1 SGHTA and CDR2 FQGNSA. The CDR3 extends over 14 amino acids. V gave up 1 base and J gave up 13 bases; unmatched junction bases: 7. Here the CDR3 DNA reads TGTGCCAGCAGCTTAGAGCTAGCGGGAGAACCCCAGTTCTTC. This codes for CASSLELAGEPQFF.

This clonotype was observed a few times. CDR3: CSVAGGTGRDTEAFF. CDR3 DNA: TGCAGCGTTGCGGGGGGGACAGGGAGGGACACTGAAGCTTTCTTT. The chain employs TRBV29-1 and TRBJ1-1; 9 bases align to TRBD1. V was pared by 4 bases and J by 3 bases, with 9 bases of the junction left unmatched. Germline CDR1 SQVTM, CDR2 ANQGSEA. This CDR3 spans 15 amino acids.